A selection of T cell receptor beta chains follows, all from one sample in a study of blood T cell repertoires in COVID-19. The protocol was immunoSEQ multiplex PCR, while the TCRdb copy is restricted to in-frame clones and leaves out a portion. The sample carries roughly 260,000 clones, approximately 91% recorded once. The sequencing input was peripheral blood. These receptors came from a woman between 25 and 40 years old with COVID-19, enrolled during active disease. Each CDR3 is given with its conserved first and last residue. Fields, in order: clone size, J gene, V gene, D gene, CDR3 protein, CDR3 DNA. D genes are given only for firm matches. Not every row has a clone size; where given, it reads once, few, many or a size class.

once | TRBJ2-5 | TRBV28 | TRBD1 | CASSPKDRGVEETQYF | TGTGCCAGCAGTCCCAAGGACAGGGGGGTTGAAGAGACCCAGTACTTC
few | TRBJ1-3 | TRBV7-2 | TRBD1 | CASSLQGAAGNTIYF | TGTGCCAGCAGCCTGCAGGGGGCGGCTGGAAACACCATATATTTT
- | TRBJ1-6 | TRBV2 | - | CASSVAGRSPLHF | TGTGCCAGCAGTGTTGCAGGGCGTTCACCCCTCCACTTT
- | TRBJ2-7 | TRBV19 | - | CAVGDNESYEQYF | TGTGCCGTAGGGGACAATGAGTCCTACGAGCAGTACTTC
once | TRBJ2-2 | TRBV7-3 | TRBD2 | CASSVSGSSSGELFF | TGTGCCAGCAGCGTTAGCGGGAGCTCCTCCGGGGAGCTGTTTTTT
- | TRBJ1-5 | TRBV23-1 | TRBD1 | CASRLGQGDQPQHF | TGCGCCAGCAGATTAGGGCAGGGGGATCAGCCCCAGCATTTT
- | TRBJ2-3 | TRBV2 | - | CASSETSGSTDTQYF | TGTGCCAGCAGTGAAACAAGCGGTAGCACAGATACGCAGTATTTT
once | TRBJ1-6 | TRBV6-5 | - | CASSSQGRNNSPLHF | TGTGCCAGCAGTTCCCAGGGCAGGAATAATTCACCCCTCCACTTT
- | TRBJ1-4 | TRBV9 | - | CASSASTGGGLFF | TGTGCCAGCAGCGCGAGCACGGGAGGGGGGCTGTTTTTT
- | TRBJ2-1 | TRBV2 | - | CASSQTETDALSSYNEQFF | TGTGCCAGCAGTCAGACGGAGACCGACGCCCTGTCCTCCTACAATGAGCAGTTCTTC
- | TRBJ1-2 | TRBV4-1 | TRBD1 | CASSQATGDEGYTF | TGCGCCAGCAGCCAAGCCACAGGGGACGAGGGCTACACCTTC
- | TRBJ2-7 | TRBV19 | - | CASSTRLSVYEQYF | TGTGCCAGTAGTACAAGACTGTCAGTTTACGAGCAGTACTTC
- | TRBJ2-1 | TRBV6-4 | - | CASSDWTEQFF | TGTGCCAGCAGTGATTGGACAGAGCAGTTCTTC
- | TRBJ2-2 | TRBV7-9 | TRBD1 | CASSLDATGPTGELFF | TGTGCCAGCAGCTTAGACGCGACAGGGCCAACCGGGGAGCTGTTTTTT
few | TRBJ2-1 | TRBV3-1/TRBV3-2 | - | CASSQGWDITNEQFF | TGTGCCAGCAGCCAAGGGTGGGACATAACCAATGAGCAGTTCTTC
once | TRBJ2-2 | TRBV9 | TRBD1 | CASTPPGTGWFEDPGELFF | TGTGCCAGCACCCCCCCCGGGACAGGGTGGTTTGAAGACCCCGGGGAGCTGTTTTTT
once | TRBJ2-3 | TRBV7-2 | - | CASAQEDTQYF | TGTGCCAGCGCACAGGAAGATACGCAGTATTTT
- | TRBJ2-2 | TRBV5-8 | TRBD2 | CASSLDRGRARTGELFF | TGTGCCAGCAGCTTGGATCGCGGGAGGGCCCGGACCGGGGAGCTGTTTTTT
- | TRBJ1-6 | TRBV27 | TRBD1 | CASSLISTGRNSPLHF | TGTGCCAGCAGTTTGATTTCGACAGGGAGAAATTCACCCCTCCACTTT
few | TRBJ2-6 | TRBV15 | - | CATSRVEGAGAGANVLTF | TGTGCCACCAGCAGAGTGGAGGGGGCGGGTGCTGGGGCCAACGTCCTGACTTTC
few | TRBJ2-5 | TRBV2 | - | CASLLEASQETQYF | TGTGCCAGTCTTCTAGAAGCGAGCCAAGAGACCCAGTACTTC
- | TRBJ1-5 | TRBV6-6 | - | CASSGRGREQPQHF | TGTGCCAGCAGCGGCAGGGGACGGGAACAGCCCCAGCATTTT
- | TRBJ1-5 | TRBV6-6 | TRBD1 | CASSYSRDSFISQHF | TGTGCCAGCAGTTACTCGAGGGACAGTTTCATCTCCCAGCATTTT
- | TRBJ1-6 | TRBV28 | TRBD1 | CASTTGGNSPLHF | TGTGCCAGCACTACAGGGGGGAATTCACCCCTCCACTTT
- | TRBJ1-1 | TRBV18 | TRBD1 | CASSDRGNTEAFF | TGTGCCAGCTCAGACAGGGGGAACACTGAAGCTTTCTTT
- | TRBJ1-5 | TRBV18 | - | CASSGRGVGGSNQPQHF | TGTGCCAGCTCAGGGAGGGGAGTTGGTGGTTCGAATCAGCCCCAGCATTTT
- | TRBJ2-2 | TRBV3-1/TRBV3-2 | - | CASSGARTGELFF | TGTGCCAGCAGCGGGGCTCGGACCGGGGAGCTGTTTTTT
- | TRBJ2-5 | TRBV20-1 | - | CSARLAETQYF | TGCAGTGCTAGGTTAGCGGAGACCCAGTACTTC